What follows are 4 T cell receptor beta chains derived from one specimen sequenced in a study of graft-versus-host responses after intestinal transplantation. The assay was immunoSEQ multiplex PCR, and TCRdb's table has in-frame clones only and misses some. The data contain under 2,500 clones, less than 45% of them singletons. Irradiated, violet-dye-labeled stimulator cells, around 200,000 in number, were plated with around 200,000 CFSE-labeled responder cells. The source material was alloreactive CD8+ T cells from a mixed lymphocyte reaction culture, sampled before transplantation. Specified subset: CFSE-low proliferating T cells sorted from approximately 6-day pre-transplant mixed lymphocyte reaction (GvH or HvG direction). These receptors were taken from a human patient who was an organ donor for intestinal transplantation.

By its share, this clone is medium-sized (0.01 to 0.1%). This chain links TRBV2 with TRBJ2-3, with 11 nucleotides matching TRBD1. After removal of 8 bases from V and 3 bases from J, the junction contained 7 bases not matched to a gene. Looked up from germline, CDR1 is SNHLY and CDR2 is FYNNEI. The CDR3 is 15 residues long. CDR3 in amino acids: CASGEGQGETDTQYF. The CDR3 DNA is TGTGCCAGCGGGGAGGGACAGGGGGAAACAGATACGCAGTATTTT. Based on the CDR3 plus reference TRBV2 and TRBJ2-3, the full variable domain is EPEVTQTPSHQVTQMGQEVILRCVPISNHLYFYWYRQILGQKVEFLVSFYNNEISEKSEIFDDQFSVERPDGSNFTLKIRSTKLEDSAMYFCASGEGQGETDTQYFGPGTRLTVL.

CDR3 sequence reads: CATPLAGGGYTF. The CDR3 nucleotides read TGTGCCACCCCGTTGGCAGGAGGTGGCTACACCTTC. The chain links TRBV2 to TRBJ1-2; D unclear. Germline CDR1 reads SNHLY; CDR2 reads FYNNEI. V was clipped by 10 bases and J by 7 bases, with 16 bases between them. The CDR3 sequence is 12 residues long.

The chain recombines TRBV5-8 with TRBJ2-3; D unresolved. This CDR3 has 14 amino acids. V was shortened by 7 bases and J by 4 bases, with 16 bases between the two germline ends. The germline V gene has CDR1 SGHTS and CDR2 YDEGEE. In nucleotides, the CDR3 is TGTGCCAGCCCGAAAGGGTCATGGCCAGATACGCAGTATTTT. Translating it yields CASPKGSWPDTQYF.

The chain recombines TRBV5-7 with TRBJ2-1; perhaps D is TRBD1 or TRBD2 (5 bases each). TRBV5-7 qualifies as an ORF whose function is uncertain. This CDR3 has 15 amino acids. Trimming pared 3 bases from V and 3 bases from J, leaving 13 bases between. The CDR3 nucleotides are TGTGCCAGCAGCTCCGACGGGACGGGCTACAATGAGCAGTTCTTC. Protein product: CASSSDGTGYNEQFF.